The rows below give T cell receptor beta chains drawn from one sample of a study of T cells in localized non-small cell lung cancer. Using immunoSEQ multiplex PCR, the repertoire was profiled, and TCRdb retains in-frame clones only, with some absent. The table lists around 140,000 clones, around 89% of them singletons. This specimen was peripheral blood, taken before any cancer treatment. The receptors stem from a female donor older than 55 with stage I lung adenocarcinoma. Both conserved end residues are part of each CDR3. A D gene is named only where the DNA matches it firmly. Not every row has a clone size; where given, it reads once, few, many or a size class.

V	size	D	J	DNA	CDR3
TRBV28	-	TRBD1	TRBJ2-3	TGTGCCAGCAGTTCGACAGGGGATAAGGCAGATACGCAGTATTTT	CASSSTGDKADTQYF
TRBV28	-	-	TRBJ2-1	TGTGCCAGCACCTCTCTTTCCAGCGTCCTCTCCTACAATGAGCAGTTCTTC	CASTSLSSVLSYNEQFF
TRBV6-5	-	-	TRBJ2-2	TGTGCCAGCGCTATGAACACCGGGGAGCTGTTTTTT	CASAMNTGELFF
TRBV7-9	-	-	TRBJ2-5	TGTGCCAGCAGCTCGGAGGTGAGGACCCAGTACTTC	CASSSEVRTQYF
TRBV7-2	-	-	TRBJ2-1	TGTGCCAGCAGCTTAATATTCTACAATGAGCAGTTCTTC	CASSLIFYNEQFF
TRBV28	-	-	TRBJ2-7	TGTGCCAGCAGTGAGGCCGGGTTCAGCTCCTACGAGCAGTACTTC	CASSEAGFSSYEQYF
TRBV5-1	-	TRBD2	TRBJ2-2	TGCGCCAGCAGCCTGACTAGCGGGAGCAGGGAGCTGTTTTTT	CASSLTSGSRELFF
TRBV5-6	-	-	TRBJ2-7	TGTGCCAGCAGCCCAATCGGGTCTAGCTCCTACGAGCAGTACTTC	CASSPIGSSSYEQYF
TRBV18	-	-	TRBJ2-4	TGTGCCAGCTCCGTGGACGCCAAAAACATTCAGTACTTC	CASSVDAKNIQYF
TRBV7-9	-	TRBD1	TRBJ2-7	TGTGCCAGCAGACCGGGACAGGGTATCTACGAGCAGTACTTC	CASRPGQGIYEQYF
TRBV5-1	-	-	TRBJ2-3	TGCGCCAGCAGCTTGCCTACAGATACGCAGTATTTT	CASSLPTDTQYF
TRBV5-4	-	-	TRBJ2-3	TGTGCCAGCAGCCTACCAGGACGGAGAGACACAGATACGCAGTATTTT	CASSLPGRRDTDTQYF
TRBV15	-	-	TRBJ2-1	TGTGCCACCAGCAGAGAACTGGAGATGGGATACAATGAGCAGTTCTTC	CATSRELEMGYNEQFF
TRBV28	-	TRBD2	TRBJ2-3	TGTGCCAGCAGTGCAGGACTAGCGGGAGGAGCAGATACGCAGTATTTT	CASSAGLAGGADTQYF
TRBV5-1	-	-	TRBJ2-7	TGCGCCAGCCAGGAGAGTCAGGGCGAGCAGTACTTC	CASQESQGEQYF
TRBV10-1	-	TRBD1	TRBJ2-1	TGCGCCAGCAGTGAATCGACAGGGATTAGTTCCTACAATGAGCAGTTCTTC	CASSESTGISSYNEQFF
TRBV18	-	TRBD1	TRBJ2-5	TGTGCCAGCTCACGGGACAGGGGGCCGGAGACCCAGTACTTC	CASSRDRGPETQYF
TRBV5-1	-	TRBD2	TRBJ2-2	TGCGCCAGCTCCCCGATTGCTAGCGGTGGGGGCGGGGAGCTGTTTTTT	CASSPIASGGGGELFF
TRBV6-1	few	-	TRBJ1-1	TGTGCCAGCAGTGAGGTGAACACTGAAGCTTTCTTT	CASSEVNTEAFF
TRBV9	-	-	TRBJ2-3	TGTGCCAGCAGCGGCATCGTCCGGGTTACGCAGTATTTT	CASSGIVRVTQYF
TRBV29-1	-	-	TRBJ2-5	TGCAGCGCTCGGGACTCGCAAGAGACCCAGTACTTC	CSARDSQETQYF
TRBV6-5	-	TRBD1	TRBJ1-5	TGTGCCAGCACCCACGACAGGGGTGGCCAGCCCCAGCATTTT	CASTHDRGGQPQHF
TRBV6-5	once	TRBD1	TRBJ2-5	TGTGCCAGCAGCAGACCTGGGACAGGGGTAAGGGAGCAGTACTTC	CASSRPGTGVREQYF
TRBV28	-	TRBD1	TRBJ1-2	TGTGCCAGCAGTTTGTCTCCAGGGGGCTATGGCTACACCTTC	CASSLSPGGYGYTF
TRBV4-1	-	-	TRBJ2-7	TGCGCCAGCAGCCCTAGCGAGACCAACCCCTACGAGCAGTACTTC	CASSPSETNPYEQYF
TRBV28	once	TRBD2	TRBJ2-1	TGTGCCAGCAGTTTTAGCGGGGTTTCCTACAATGAGCAGTTCTTC	CASSFSGVSYNEQFF
TRBV27	-	TRBD1	TRBJ1-5	TGTGCCAGCAGTTTATATCGGACAGGGACAGTGAATCAGCCCCAGCATTTT	CASSLYRTGTVNQPQHF
TRBV7-9	-	-	TRBJ2-5	TGTGCCAGCCAGCTGATAGCTCAAGAGACCCAGTACTTC	CASQLIAQETQYF
TRBV29-1	-	-	TRBJ2-3	TGCAGCGTTGAAGTCCTTCGGGACGGCACGCAGTATTTT	CSVEVLRDGTQYF
TRBV27	-	-	TRBJ2-1	TGTGCCAGCAGTTCCTCTGTTCGGGATTACAATGAGCAGTTCTTC	CASSSSVRDYNEQFF
TRBV14	-	TRBD1	TRBJ1-1	TGTGCCAGCAGTCACGAGACAGGGTTAACGACTGAAGCTTTCTTT	CASSHETGLTTEAFF
TRBV19	-	-	TRBJ1-1	TGTGCCAGTAGTATAGATCTTGGAGCTGAAGCTTTCTTT	CASSIDLGAEAFF
TRBV27	-	TRBD1	TRBJ2-7	TGTGCCAGCAAAAGACAGGGGCCCTACGAGCAGTACTTC	CASKRQGPYEQYF